This T cell receptor beta chain comes out of a study of cytomegalovirus exposure and HLA in healthy donors. Germline V gene sequence: CDR1 SNHLY, CDR2 FYNNEI. Trimming removed 6 bases at V and 8 bases at J, with 16 bases between. This CDR3 spans 13 amino acids. PCR primers comprised 60 Vbeta and 13 Jbeta primers. Profiled with immunoSEQ multiplex PCR; TCRdb holds only in-frame clones, not every one. The sample table sets out about 120,000 clones. Healthy donors of bone marrow made up the group. The sequence was collected from a man younger than 40 in good health and CMV-seronegative. This chain joins TRBV2 and TRBJ1-2, with D possibly being TRBD1 (6 bases). The sample comprised PBMCs. The CDR3 DNA is TGTGCCAGCAGAGGACAGCGGTCGCGGGGCTACACCTTC. Amino acids: CASRGQRSRGYTF.